One sample yielded the 8 T cell receptor beta chains listed below, sequenced in a study of T cells after posttransplantation cyclophosphamide. Assay used: immunoSEQ multiplex PCR; TCRdb lists only in-frame clones, some missing. The sample lists 30,000 to 45,000 clones, none appearing once, the ten largest making up roughly 1.1%. Sequenced material: PBMCs. Every receptor here comes from a girl aged 10 to 17 in good health, CMV-negative, and a related stem cell transplant donor.

This clone was observed a few times. The V call is TRBV9, the J call TRBJ1-1; D perhaps matches TRBD1 (6 bases). The germline V gene has CDR1 SGDLS and CDR2 YYNGEE. This CDR3 has 14 amino acids. Trimming pared 4 bases from V and 6 bases from J, leaving 16 bases between. CDR3 in amino acids: CASSPSWAGAEAFF. The CDR3 nucleotides read TGTGCCAGCAGCCCCTCCTGGGCAGGGGCTGAAGCTTTCTTT.

There are many counts of this clone. The chain couples TRBV27 to TRBJ1-1; the D is unclear. This CDR3 is built from 17 residues. From germline, CDR1 is MNHEY and CDR2 SMNVEV (reference sequence). Trimming removed 1 base from V and 1 base from J, with 16 bases in between. The CDR3 loop is CASSLYFPRHWNTEAFF. Written as DNA, the CDR3 is TGTGCCAGCAGTTTATATTTCCCAAGACATTGGAACACTGAAGCTTTCTTT.

The V call is TRBV10-3, the J call TRBJ2-5, with 8 bases lining up with TRBD2. Near its end, the DNA agrees better with TRBJ2-7, so the J call may be wrong. Germline V gene lookup returns CDR1 ENHRY and CDR2 SYGVKD. This CDR3 has 14 amino acids. CDR3 region: CAISEGTSSYEQYF. In DNA, the CDR3 is TGTGCCATCAGTGAGGGGACTAGCTCCTACGAGCAGTACTTC.

This clone was seen repeatedly, ten times or more. V gene TRBV4-1 combines with J gene TRBJ2-1; D remains unclear. Trimming shortened V by 1 base and J by 0 bases, and 13 bases separated the two germline ends. The CDR3 consists of 17 residues. Per the germline V gene, CDR1 is MGHRA and CDR2 is YSYEKL. CDR3 sequence: CASSQAVGWSSYNEQFF. Written as DNA, the CDR3 is TGCGCCAGCAGCCAAGCGGTAGGCTGGAGCTCCTACAATGAGCAGTTCTTC.

This clone was recorded a few times. The chain combines TRBV5-6 with TRBJ2-2, with 9 bases lining up with TRBD1. The germline V gene has CDR1 SGHDT and CDR2 YYEEEE. The length of the CDR3 is 17 residues. Trimming cost V 4 bases and J 3 bases; bases outside gene matches: 10. The CDR3 protein is CASSLSTGGWHTGELFF. The CDR3 DNA follows: TGTGCCAGCAGCCTCAGCACAGGGGGCTGGCACACCGGGGAGCTGTTTTTT.

This clone occurred many times. V gene TRBV7-3 combines with J gene TRBJ2-1; D perhaps matches TRBD1 (5 bases). The CDR3 totals 14 residues. Trimming stripped 5 bases from V and 8 bases from J, with 16 bases between. Germline CDR1 SGHTA, CDR2 FQGTGA. For the CDR3, the DNA is TGTGCCAGCAGCCGCTGGGGCCCGGGCTATGAGCAGTTCTTC. It is translated as CASSRWGPGYEQFF. Full variable domain (remainder filled in from reference TRBV7-3 and TRBJ2-1): GAGVSQTPSNKVTEKGKYVELRCDPISGHTALYWYRQSLGQGPEFLIYFQGTGAADDSGLPNDRFFAVRPEGSVSTLKIQRTERGDSAVYLCASSRWGPGYEQFFGPGTRLTVL.

This clone was observed a few times. The CDR3 DNA reads as TGTGCCAGCAGCTTTGTGAGCGGGGAGTACTTC. As protein: CASSFVSGEYF. The chain carries TRBV7-9 and TRBJ2-7, with 7 positions matching TRBD2. Germline assignment: CDR1 SEHNR and CDR2 FQNEAQ (reference sequence). The V segment lost 3 bases and the J segment 11 bases; nucleotides outside the gene matches: 4. The CDR3 extends over 11 amino acids.

This clone was picked up many times. The chain carries TRBV6-4 and TRBJ2-3, with 8 positions matching TRBD2. The CDR3 totals 13 residues. Losses at the gene ends were 3 bases for V and 4 bases for J; bases not matched to a gene: 0. The V gene's germline CDR1 is MRHNA and CDR2 SNTAGT. CDR3 coding DNA: TGTGCCAGCAGTGAGCGGGAGGCAGATACGCAGTATTTT. Translation gives CASSEREADTQYF.